Here is one TCR beta chain with its context. What it binds is not known. The source of the sample is a study of T cell repertoires in cytomegalovirus infection. Study-level information: Indications came from public TCR beta signatures; they pointed to CMV infection and to a matching HLA type.

TCRdb fed the reads into MiXCR, producing one record per CDR3 protein. The sample holds 700,000 to 900,000 distinct CDR3 sequences, almost 30% seen once. The study's findings and limits: The ex vivo response showed dominance by HLA-C-restricted CMV-specific TCR beta clonotypes. CMV carriers with the relevant HLA were identified by cumulative public TCR beta family frequency.

The CDR3 extends over 15 amino acids. The germline CDR1 and CDR2 sequences are DFQATT and SNEGSKA (reference sequence). V shed 5 bases and J 0 bases; nucleotides not matched to a gene: 8. This clonotype was obtained from a human donor in good health (CMV status not recorded). Some clones in this sample may be carry-over from other donors' samples. The chain uses TRBV20-1 and TRBJ1-1; 8 nucleotides agree with TRBD1. The sample consisted of cultured CD8+ T cells from PBMCs, taken from culture after CMV antigen stimulation. CDR3 loop: CSAGETGVMNTEAFF. CDR3 bases: TGCAGTGCTGGCGAGACAGGGGTCATGAACACTGAAGCTTTCTTT.